These 10 T cell receptor beta chains were all obtained from the same sample, sequenced in a study of shared clonotypes between healthy human individuals. Here immunoSEQ multiplex PCR was the method, and the copy in TCRdb shows in-frame clones only, minus some. The profile shows about 690,000 clones, 90% of them singletons. Sequenced material: memory CD8+ T cells from PBMCs. Subset indicated: CD45RO+ cells pooled with CCR7-negative TemRA cells. Receptors were obtained from a man aged 18 to 29 in good health. Some clones in this sample may be carry-over from other donors' samples.

This chain uses TRBV28 with TRBJ2-7, with TRBD2 matching over 7 bases. Germline loops: CDR1 MDHEN, CDR2 SYDVKM. The CDR3 contains 17 residues. V shed 1 base, J shed 6 bases, and the junction held 15 bases outside the gene matches. The chain's CDR3 is CASSLSPVVREGPEQYF. CDR3 coding DNA: TGTGCCAGCAGTTTATCGCCCGTGGTGAGGGAGGGCCCCGAGCAGTACTTC.

V and J are TRBV9 and TRBJ2-6; the D is unclear. The V and J ends lost 3 bases and 4 bases respectively, with 5 bases between them. Germline V gives CDR1 SGDLS, CDR2 YYNGEE. The CDR3 runs 13 residues. The CDR3 DNA is TGTGCCAGCAGCGCCGGGGGGGCCAACGTCCTGACTTTC. Its protein is CASSAGGANVLTF. Full variable domain (remainder filled in from reference TRBV9 and TRBJ2-6): DSGVTQTPKHLITATGQRVTLRCSPRSGDLSVYWYQQSLDQGLQFLIQYYNGEERAKGNILERFSAQQFPDLHSELNLSSLELGDSALYFCASSAGGANVLTFGAGSRLTVL.

The gene calls are TRBV30 and TRBJ1-1; D is possibly TRBD1 (5 bases). V was pared by 4 bases and J by 1 base, with 13 bases between. The length of the CDR3 is 14 residues. CDR1 GTSNPN and CDR2 SVGIG come from the germline V gene (reference sequence). CDR3 DNA: TGTGCCTGGACCGTTACGGGGGGGAACACTGAAGCTTTCTTT. It translates to CAWTVTGGNTEAFF.

The V call is TRBV30, the J call TRBJ2-2, with TRBD1 identical over 8 bases. With 4 bases clipped from V and 0 bases from J, the junction kept 1 base outside the gene matches. Germline values: CDR1 GTSNPN, CDR2 SVGIG (reference sequence). This CDR3 comprises 14 residues. The CDR3 loop is CAWKDRANTGELFF. Written as DNA, the CDR3 is TGTGCCTGGAAGGACAGGGCGAACACCGGGGAGCTGTTTTTT.

The chain recombines TRBV28 with TRBJ1-3; 8 bases match TRBD1. Germline assignment: CDR1 MDHEN and CDR2 SYDVKM. The CDR3 is 13 amino acids. V was clipped by 9 bases and J by 6 bases; unmatched bases: 7. For the CDR3, the DNA is TGTGCCAGTAGGACAGGGTGGGCAAACACCATATATTTT. Amino acids: CASRTGWANTIYF.

The table lists this clone with a few counts. The chain has TRBV28 and TRBJ1-1; the D is unclear. Germline V gene data show CDR1 as MDHEN and CDR2 as SYDVKM. V lost 4 bases, J lost 10 bases, and 16 bases lay in between. The CDR3 consists of 13 residues. The CDR3 sequence: CASSSTPHRGAFF. The DNA for the CDR3 is TGTGCCAGCAGTTCTACGCCCCACAGAGGAGCTTTCTTT.

This clone was detected once. The identical CDR3 is also encoded by other nucleotide sequences in the sample. J is TRBJ2-7 and V is TRBV7-6; D is perhaps TRBD1 (5 bases). The CDR3 is made up of 13 amino acids. Germline CDR1 and CDR2: SGHVS and FNYEAQ. V was shortened by 3 bases and J by 3 bases, with 9 bases between the two germline ends. This chain's CDR3 is CASSLAGIYEQYF. In DNA, the CDR3 is TGTGCCAGCAGCTTGGCAGGGATCTACGAGCAGTACTTC.

In this sample, this clone turned up a few times. The chain couples TRBV7-9 to TRBJ1-5; D might be TRBD1 (5 bases). Germline CDR1 is SEHNR and CDR2 is FQNEAQ (reference sequence). Trimming cost V 10 bases and J 7 bases, with 14 bases left between them. This CDR3 contains 12 residues. Here the CDR3 reads CATSGFGQPQHF. CDR3 in DNA: TGTGCCACGTCAGGGTTTGGCCAGCCCCAGCATTTT.

The chain joins TRBV11-3 to TRBJ2-1, with D hard to call. Trimming cost V 2 bases and J 6 bases, with 14 bases left between them. This CDR3 is built from 15 residues. Germline lookup yields CDR1 SGHNT and CDR2 YENEEA. The CDR3 here is CASSLSPNGPNEQFF. The CDR3 bases are TGTGCCAGCAGCTTAAGCCCAAATGGTCCCAATGAGCAGTTCTTC. Variable domain in full (rest from reference TRBV11-3 and TRBJ2-1): EAGVVQSPRYKIIEKKQPVAFWCNPISGHNTLYWYLQNLGQGPELLIRYENEEAVDDSQLPKDRFSAERLKGVDSTLKIQPAELGDSAVYLCASSLSPNGPNEQFFGPGTRLTVL.

V and J are TRBV5-1 and TRBJ2-2; the D gene is possibly TRBD1 (5 bases). CDR1 SGHRS and CDR2 YFSETQ come from the germline V gene. V was cut by 2 bases and J by 7 bases, with 15 bases left in between. The CDR3 loop spans 15 amino acids. The CDR3: CASSFGRQGYGELFF. DNA for the CDR3: TGCGCCAGCAGCTTTGGACGGCAGGGTTACGGGGAGCTGTTTTTT.